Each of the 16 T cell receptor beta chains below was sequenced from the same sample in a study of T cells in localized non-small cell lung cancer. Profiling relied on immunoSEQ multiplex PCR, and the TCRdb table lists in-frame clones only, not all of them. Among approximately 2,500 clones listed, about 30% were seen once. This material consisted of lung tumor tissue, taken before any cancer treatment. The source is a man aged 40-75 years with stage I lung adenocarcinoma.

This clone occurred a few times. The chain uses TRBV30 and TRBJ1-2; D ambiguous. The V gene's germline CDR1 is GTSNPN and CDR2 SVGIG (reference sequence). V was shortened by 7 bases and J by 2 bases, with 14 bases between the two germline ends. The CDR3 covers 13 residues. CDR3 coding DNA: TGTGCCTCACCTCTAGGGCTCAACTATGGCTACACCTTC. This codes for CASPLGLNYGYTF.

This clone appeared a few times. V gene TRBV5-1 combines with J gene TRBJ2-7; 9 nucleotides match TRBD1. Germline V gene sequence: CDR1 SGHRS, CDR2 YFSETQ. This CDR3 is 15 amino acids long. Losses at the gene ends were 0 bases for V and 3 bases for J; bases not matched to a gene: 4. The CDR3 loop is CASSLAPTGGYEQYF. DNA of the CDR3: TGCGCCAGCAGCTTGGCCCCGACAGGGGGCTACGAGCAGTACTTC.

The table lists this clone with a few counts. The CDR3 DNA is TGTGCCAGCAGTGAAGATTCTGGGGGTTACTACAATGAGCAGTTCTTC. Translating gives CASSEDSGGYYNEQFF. The V and J genes are TRBV6-1 and TRBJ2-1, with D perhaps being TRBD1 or TRBD2 (5 bases each). The V end lost 1 base, the J end lost 3 bases, and 13 bases lay between the germline ends. The CDR3 runs to 16 residues. Per germline, CDR1 MNHNS and CDR2 SASEGT.

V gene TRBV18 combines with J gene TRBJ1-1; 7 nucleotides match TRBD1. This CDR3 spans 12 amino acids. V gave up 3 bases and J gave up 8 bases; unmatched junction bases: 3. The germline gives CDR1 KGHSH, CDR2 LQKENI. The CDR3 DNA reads TGTGCCAGCTCACCGGGGACAGCCGAAGCTTTCTTT. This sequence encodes CASSPGTAEAFF.

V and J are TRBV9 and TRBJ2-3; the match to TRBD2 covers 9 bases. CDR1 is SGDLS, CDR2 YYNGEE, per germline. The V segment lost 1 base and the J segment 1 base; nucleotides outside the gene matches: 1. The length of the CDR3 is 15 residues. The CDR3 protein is CASSVRLAGTDTQYF. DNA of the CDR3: TGTGCCAGCAGCGTAAGACTAGCGGGCACAGATACGCAGTATTTT.

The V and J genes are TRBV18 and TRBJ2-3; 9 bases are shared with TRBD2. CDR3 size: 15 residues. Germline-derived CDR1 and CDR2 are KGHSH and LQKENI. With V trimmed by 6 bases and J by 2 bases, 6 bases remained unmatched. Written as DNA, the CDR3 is TGTGCCAGCTCGCGGACTAGCGTTAACACAGATACGCAGTATTTT. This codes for CASSRTSVNTDTQYF.

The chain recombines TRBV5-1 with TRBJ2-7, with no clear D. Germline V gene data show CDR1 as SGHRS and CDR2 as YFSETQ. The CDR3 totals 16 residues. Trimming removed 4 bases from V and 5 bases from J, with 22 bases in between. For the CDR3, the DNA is TGCGCCAGCAGCCAAGATCTTCGAGAGGCCCTGGACGAGCAGTACTTC. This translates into CASSQDLREALDEQYF.

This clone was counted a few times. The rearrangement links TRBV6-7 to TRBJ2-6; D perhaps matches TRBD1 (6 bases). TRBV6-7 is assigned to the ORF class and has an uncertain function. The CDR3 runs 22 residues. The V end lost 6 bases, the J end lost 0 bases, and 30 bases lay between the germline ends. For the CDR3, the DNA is TGTGCCAGCAGGACCGAGCAGGATAAAACAGGGTTGATTCGCTCTGGGGCCAACGTCCTGACTTTC. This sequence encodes CASRTEQDKTGLIRSGANVLTF.

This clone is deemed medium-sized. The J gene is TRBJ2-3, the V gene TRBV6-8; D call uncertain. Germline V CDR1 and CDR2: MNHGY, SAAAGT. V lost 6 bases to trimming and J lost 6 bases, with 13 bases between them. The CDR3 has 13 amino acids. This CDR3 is CASSETASDTQYF. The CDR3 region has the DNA TGTGCCAGCAGCGAGACCGCCTCTGATACGCAGTATTTT.

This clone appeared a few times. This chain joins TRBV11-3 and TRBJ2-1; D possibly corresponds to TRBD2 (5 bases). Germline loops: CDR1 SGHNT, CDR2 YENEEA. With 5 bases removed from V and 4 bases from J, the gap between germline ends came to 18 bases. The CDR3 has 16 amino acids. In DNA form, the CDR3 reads TGTGCCAGCAGCCAGGAACTAGGGTCCCATTACAATGAGCAGTTCTTC. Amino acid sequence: CASSQELGSHYNEQFF.

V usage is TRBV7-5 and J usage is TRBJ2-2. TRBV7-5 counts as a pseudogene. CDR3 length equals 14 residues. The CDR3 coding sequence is TGTGCCAGCAGCTTGTCTGGAAGGACCGGGGAGCTGTTTTTT. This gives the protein CASSLSGRTGELFF.

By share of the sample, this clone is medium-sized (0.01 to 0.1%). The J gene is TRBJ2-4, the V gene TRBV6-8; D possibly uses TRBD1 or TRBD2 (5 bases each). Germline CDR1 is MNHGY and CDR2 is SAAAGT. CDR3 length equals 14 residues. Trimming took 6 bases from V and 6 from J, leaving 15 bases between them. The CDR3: CASSELGPLNIQYF. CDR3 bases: TGTGCCAGCAGCGAGTTGGGACCGTTAAACATTCAGTACTTC.

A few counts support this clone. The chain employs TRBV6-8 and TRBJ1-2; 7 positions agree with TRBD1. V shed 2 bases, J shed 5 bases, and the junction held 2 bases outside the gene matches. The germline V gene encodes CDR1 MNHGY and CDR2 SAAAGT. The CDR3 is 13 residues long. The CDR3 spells CASSYDRDYGYTF. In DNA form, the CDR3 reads TGTGCCAGCAGTTACGACAGGGATTATGGCTACACCTTC.

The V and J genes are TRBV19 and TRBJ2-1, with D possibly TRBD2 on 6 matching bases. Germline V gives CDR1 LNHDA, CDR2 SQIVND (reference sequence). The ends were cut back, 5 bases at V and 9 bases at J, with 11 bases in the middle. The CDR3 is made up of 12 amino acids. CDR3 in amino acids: CASSLEGGEQFF. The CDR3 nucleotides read TGTGCCAGTAGTCTTGAGGGAGGTGAGCAGTTCTTC.

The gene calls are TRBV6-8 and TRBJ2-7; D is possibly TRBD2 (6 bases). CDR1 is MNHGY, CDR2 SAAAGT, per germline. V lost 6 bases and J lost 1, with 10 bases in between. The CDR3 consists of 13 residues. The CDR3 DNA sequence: TGTGCCAGCAGGGGGGACTGGTCCTACGAGCAGTACTTC. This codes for CASRGDWSYEQYF.

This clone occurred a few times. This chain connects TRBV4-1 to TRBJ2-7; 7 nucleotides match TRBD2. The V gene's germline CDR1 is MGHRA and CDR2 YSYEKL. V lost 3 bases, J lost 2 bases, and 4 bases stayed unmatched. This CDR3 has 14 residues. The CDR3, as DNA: TGCGCCAGCAGCCAGTTTGGGGGGGCCTACGAGCAGTACTTC. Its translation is CASSQFGGAYEQYF.